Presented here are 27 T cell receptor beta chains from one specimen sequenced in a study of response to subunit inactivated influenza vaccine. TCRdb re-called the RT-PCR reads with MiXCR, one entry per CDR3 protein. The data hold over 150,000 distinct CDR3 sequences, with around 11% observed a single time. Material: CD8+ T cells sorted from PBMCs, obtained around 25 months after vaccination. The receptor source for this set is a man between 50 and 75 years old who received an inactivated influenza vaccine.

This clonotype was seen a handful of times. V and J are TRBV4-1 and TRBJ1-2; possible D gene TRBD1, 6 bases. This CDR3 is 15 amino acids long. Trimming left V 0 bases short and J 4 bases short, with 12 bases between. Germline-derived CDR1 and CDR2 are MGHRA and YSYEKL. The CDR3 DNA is TGCGCCAGCAGCCAAGAGTGGACAGTCAGCTATGGCTACACCTTC. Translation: CASSQEWTVSYGYTF.

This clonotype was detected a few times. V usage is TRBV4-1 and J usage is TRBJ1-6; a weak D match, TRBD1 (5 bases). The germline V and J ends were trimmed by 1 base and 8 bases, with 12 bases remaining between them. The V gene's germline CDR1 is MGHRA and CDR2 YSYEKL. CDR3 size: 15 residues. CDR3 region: CASSQVGGVDSPLHF. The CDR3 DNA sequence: TGCGCCAGCAGCCAAGTCGGAGGGGTGGATTCACCCCTCCACTTT.

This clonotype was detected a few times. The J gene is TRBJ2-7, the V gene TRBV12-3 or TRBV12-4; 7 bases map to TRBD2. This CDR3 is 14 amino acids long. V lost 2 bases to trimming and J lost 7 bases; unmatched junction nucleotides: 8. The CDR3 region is CASSLWREGPEQYF. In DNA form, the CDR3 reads TGTGCCAGCAGTTTATGGAGGGAGGGCCCAGAGCAGTACTTC.

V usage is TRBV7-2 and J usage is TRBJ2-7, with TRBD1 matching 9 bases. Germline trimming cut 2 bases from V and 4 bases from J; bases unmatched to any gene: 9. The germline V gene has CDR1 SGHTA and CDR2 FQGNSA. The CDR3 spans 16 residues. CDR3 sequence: CASSLLHPGQGYEQYF. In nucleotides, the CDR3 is TGTGCCAGCAGCTTACTCCACCCGGGACAGGGTTACGAGCAGTACTTC.

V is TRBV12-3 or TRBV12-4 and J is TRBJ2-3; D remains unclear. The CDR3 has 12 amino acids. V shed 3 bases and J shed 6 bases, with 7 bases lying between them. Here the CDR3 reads CASSFLTDTQYF. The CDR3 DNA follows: TGTGCCAGCAGTTTCTTAACCGATACGCAGTATTTT.

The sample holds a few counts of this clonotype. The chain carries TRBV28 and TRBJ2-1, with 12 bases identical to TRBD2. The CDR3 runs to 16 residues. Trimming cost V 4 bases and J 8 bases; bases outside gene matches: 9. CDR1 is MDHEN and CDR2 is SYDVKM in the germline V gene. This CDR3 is CASSYLAGGLKDEQFF. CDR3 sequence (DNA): TGTGCCAGCAGTTACCTAGCGGGAGGGTTAAAAGATGAGCAGTTCTTC.

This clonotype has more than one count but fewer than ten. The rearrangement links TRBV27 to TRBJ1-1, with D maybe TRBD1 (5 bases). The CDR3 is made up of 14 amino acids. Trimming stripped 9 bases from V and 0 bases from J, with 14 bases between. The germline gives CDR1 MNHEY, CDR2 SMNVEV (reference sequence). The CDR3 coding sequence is TGTGCCAGTTCGGGGCTTTTCCTGAACACTGAAGCTTTCTTT. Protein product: CASSGLFLNTEAFF.

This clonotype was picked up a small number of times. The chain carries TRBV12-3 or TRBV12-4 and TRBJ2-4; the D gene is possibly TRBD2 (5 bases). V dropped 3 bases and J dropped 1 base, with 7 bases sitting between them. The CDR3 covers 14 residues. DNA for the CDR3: TGTGCCAGCAGTTTTGCGGGTGCCAAAAACATTCAGTACTTC. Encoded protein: CASSFAGAKNIQYF.

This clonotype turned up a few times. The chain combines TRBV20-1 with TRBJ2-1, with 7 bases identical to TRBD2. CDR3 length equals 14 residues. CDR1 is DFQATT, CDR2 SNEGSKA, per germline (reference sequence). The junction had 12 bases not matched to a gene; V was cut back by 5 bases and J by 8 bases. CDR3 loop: CSAPDYRGGDEQFF. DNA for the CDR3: TGCAGTGCTCCGGACTACCGTGGGGGGGATGAGCAGTTCTTC.

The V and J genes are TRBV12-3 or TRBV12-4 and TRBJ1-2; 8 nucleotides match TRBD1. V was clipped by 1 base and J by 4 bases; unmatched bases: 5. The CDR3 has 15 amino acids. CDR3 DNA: TGTGCCAGCAGTTTAGGCCAGGGGGCGGTCTATGGCTACACCTTC. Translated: CASSLGQGAVYGYTF.

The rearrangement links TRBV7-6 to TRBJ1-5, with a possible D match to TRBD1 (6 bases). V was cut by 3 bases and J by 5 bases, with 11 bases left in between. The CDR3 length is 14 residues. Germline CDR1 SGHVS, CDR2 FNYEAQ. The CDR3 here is CASSLGGAHQPQHF. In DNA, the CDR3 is TGTGCCAGCAGCTTGGGGGGGGCCCATCAGCCCCAGCATTTT.

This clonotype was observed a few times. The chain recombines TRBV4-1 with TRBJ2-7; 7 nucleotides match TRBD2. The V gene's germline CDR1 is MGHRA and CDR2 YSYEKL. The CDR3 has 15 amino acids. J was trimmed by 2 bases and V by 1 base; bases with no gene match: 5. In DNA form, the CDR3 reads TGCGCCAGCAGCCAAGTCTCTAGCGGCACCTACGAGCAGTACTTC. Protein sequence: CASSQVSSGTYEQYF.

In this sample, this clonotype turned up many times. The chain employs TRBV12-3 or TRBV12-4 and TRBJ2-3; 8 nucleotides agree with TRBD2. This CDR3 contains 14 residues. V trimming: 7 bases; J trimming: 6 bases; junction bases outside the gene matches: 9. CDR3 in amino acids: CASNPSGPRDTQYF. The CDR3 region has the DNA TGTGCCAGCAATCCTAGCGGGCCCCGGGATACGCAGTATTTT.

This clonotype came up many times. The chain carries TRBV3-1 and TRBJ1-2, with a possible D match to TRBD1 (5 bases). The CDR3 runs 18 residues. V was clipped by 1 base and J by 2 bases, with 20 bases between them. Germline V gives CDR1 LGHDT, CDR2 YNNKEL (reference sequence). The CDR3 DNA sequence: TGTGCCAGCAGCCAAGTCCTAGCAACCGGGACGGCAAACTATGGCTACACCTTC. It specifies CASSQVLATGTANYGYTF.

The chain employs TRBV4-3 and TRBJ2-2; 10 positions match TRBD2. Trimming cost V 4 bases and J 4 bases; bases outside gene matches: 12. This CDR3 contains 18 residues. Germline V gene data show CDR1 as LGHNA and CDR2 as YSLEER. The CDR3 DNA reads TGCGCCAGCAGCCCGGGCGGCCTAGCGGGAGCGAGCACCGGGGAGCTGTTTTTT. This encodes CASSPGGLAGASTGELFF.

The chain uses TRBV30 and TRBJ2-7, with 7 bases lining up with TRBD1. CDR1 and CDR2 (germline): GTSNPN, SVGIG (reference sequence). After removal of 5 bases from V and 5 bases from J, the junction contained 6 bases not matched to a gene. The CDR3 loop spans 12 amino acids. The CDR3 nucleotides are TGTGCCTGGTCGACAGGGCCGGACGAGCAGTACTTC. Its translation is CAWSTGPDEQYF.

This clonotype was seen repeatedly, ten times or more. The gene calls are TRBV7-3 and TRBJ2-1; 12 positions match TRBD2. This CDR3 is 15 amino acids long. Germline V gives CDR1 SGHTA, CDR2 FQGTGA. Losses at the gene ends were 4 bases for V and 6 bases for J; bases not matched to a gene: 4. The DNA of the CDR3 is TGTGCCAGCAGCTCGACTAGCGGGAGCGGCAATGAGCAGTTCTTC. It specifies CASSSTSGSGNEQFF.

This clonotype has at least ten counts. This chain's CDR3 is CAISEPGYEQYF. CDR3 bases: TGTGCCATCAGTGAGCCCGGCTACGAGCAGTACTTC. The rearrangement joins TRBV10-3 to TRBJ2-7; no reliable D call. CDR3 size: 12 residues. V lost 2 bases and J lost 3, with 5 bases in between. Germline CDR1 and CDR2: ENHRY and SYGVKD.

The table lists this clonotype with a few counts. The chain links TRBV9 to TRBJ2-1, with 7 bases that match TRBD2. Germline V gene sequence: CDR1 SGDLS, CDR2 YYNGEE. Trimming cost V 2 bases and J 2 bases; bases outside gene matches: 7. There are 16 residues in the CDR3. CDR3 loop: CASSVYPGRAYNEQFF. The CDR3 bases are TGTGCCAGCAGCGTGTACCCAGGGAGGGCCTACAATGAGCAGTTCTTC.

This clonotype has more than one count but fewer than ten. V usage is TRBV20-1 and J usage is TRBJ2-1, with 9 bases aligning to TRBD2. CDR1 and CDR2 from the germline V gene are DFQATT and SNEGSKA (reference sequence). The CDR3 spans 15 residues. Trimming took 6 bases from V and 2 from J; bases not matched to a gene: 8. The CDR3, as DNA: TGCAGTGCCCAATTTAGCGGGAGCCCCTACAATGAGCAGTTCTTC. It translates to CSAQFSGSPYNEQFF.

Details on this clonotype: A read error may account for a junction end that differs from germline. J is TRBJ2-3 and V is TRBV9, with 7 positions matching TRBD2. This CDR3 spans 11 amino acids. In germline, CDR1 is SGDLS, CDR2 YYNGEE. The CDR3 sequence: CASSSPGGTNF. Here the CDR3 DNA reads TGTGCCAGCAGCTCCCCCGGAGGGACTAACTTT. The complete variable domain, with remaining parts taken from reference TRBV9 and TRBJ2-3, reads DSGVTQTPKHLITATGQRVTLRCSPRSGDLSVYWYQQSLDQGLQFLIQYYNGEERAKGNILERFSAQQFPDLHSELNLSSLELGDSALYFCASSSPGGTNFGPGTRLTVL.

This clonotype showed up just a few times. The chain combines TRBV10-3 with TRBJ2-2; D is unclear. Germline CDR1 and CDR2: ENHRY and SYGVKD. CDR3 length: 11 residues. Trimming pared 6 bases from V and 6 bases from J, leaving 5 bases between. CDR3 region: CAIRWSGELFF. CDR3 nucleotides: TGTGCCATCAGATGGTCCGGGGAGCTGTTTTTT.

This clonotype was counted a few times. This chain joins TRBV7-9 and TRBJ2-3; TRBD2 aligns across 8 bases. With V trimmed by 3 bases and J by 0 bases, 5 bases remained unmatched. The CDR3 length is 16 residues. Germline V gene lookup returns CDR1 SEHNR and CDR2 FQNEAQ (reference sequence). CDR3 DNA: TGTGCCAGCAGCTTCCTTAGCGGGGACAGCACAGATACGCAGTATTTT. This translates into CASSFLSGDSTDTQYF.

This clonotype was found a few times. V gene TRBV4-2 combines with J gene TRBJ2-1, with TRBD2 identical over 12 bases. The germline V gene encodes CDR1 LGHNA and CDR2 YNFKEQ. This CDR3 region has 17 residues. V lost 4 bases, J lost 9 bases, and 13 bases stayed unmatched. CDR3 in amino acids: CASSPPTSGSLTGEQFF. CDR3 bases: TGTGCCAGCAGCCCTCCGACTAGCGGGAGCTTAACTGGTGAGCAGTTCTTC.

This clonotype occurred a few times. CDR3 bases: TGTGCCAGCAGTCGCACTAGCGGGAGGATCTACGAGCAGTACTTC. Its translation is CASSRTSGRIYEQYF. J is TRBJ2-7 and V is TRBV9; 12 bases fit TRBD2. There are 15 residues in the CDR3. The ends lost 5 bases at V and 3 bases at J; junction bases unmatched: 6. CDR1 and CDR2 (germline): SGDLS, YYNGEE.

The CDR3, as DNA: TGTGCCACCAGCACCTTACAGGGGGAGGGTGAAAAACTGTTTTTT. Its translation: CATSTLQGEGEKLFF. The chain is built from TRBV15 and TRBJ1-4; 8 bases match TRBD1. Germline lookup yields CDR1 LNHNV and CDR2 YYDKDF (reference sequence). The J segment lost 7 bases and the V segment lost 4 bases, leaving 8 bases of the junction unmatched. CDR3 length: 15 amino acids.

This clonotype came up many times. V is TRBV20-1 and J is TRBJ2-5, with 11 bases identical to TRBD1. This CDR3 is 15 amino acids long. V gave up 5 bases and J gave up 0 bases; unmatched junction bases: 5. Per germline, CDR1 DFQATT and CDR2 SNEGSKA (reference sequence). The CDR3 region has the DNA TGCAGTGCTCTCCGGGACAGGGGGGACCAAGAGACCCAGTACTTC. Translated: CSALRDRGDQETQYF.